This TCR beta chain was found in a study of spatial heterogeneity in lung cancer. Study details: Donors were fewer than 90 untreated early-stage non-small cell lung cancer patients. A unique TCR and UMI combination showed up more than ten times in raw reads, on average. Taken at a median of about two years after resection, follow-up PBMC samples underwent sequencing when available.

Ten or more counts support this clonotype. The presence of a unique molecular identifier marked each TCR cDNA molecule. TCRdb reanalysed the 5' RACE reads using MiXCR and keeps one entry per CDR3 protein. The sample has under 30,000 distinct CDR3 sequences, roughly 6% seen once; the top ten hold 20% to 25%. Described time point: blood at routine non-recurrence follow-up after resection. Unsorted samples of tumor, nontumor lung or frozen PBMC had their whole RNA sequenced. Germline CDR1 is LNHNV and CDR2 is YYDKDF (reference sequence). V lost 4 bases and J lost 4, with 4 bases in between. This CDR3 is 11 amino acids long.

The chain has TRBV15 and TRBJ2-5; D gene ambiguous. This receptor was taken from a male donor with early-stage non-small cell lung cancer. Sequenced here: PBMCs, sampled at follow-up. The CDR3 is CATSTRETQYF. In DNA form, the CDR3 reads TGTGCCACCAGCACTCGAGAGACCCAGTACTTC.